Below, 19 T cell receptor beta chains from the same sample are listed, as sequenced in a study of blood T cells in healthy people across ages. With a J-beta primer mix and a sample-barcoded 5' primer, a second PCR ran roughly 6 to 11 cycles. TCRdb called the 5' RACE reads again in MiXCR, with one record for every CDR3 protein. The data contain around 500,000 distinct CDR3 sequences, around half of them singletons. Sample: blood. The receptors come from a man older than 75 in good health.

In this sample, this clonotype turned up a few times. The chain uses TRBV5-1 and TRBJ1-1; D not certain. The CDR3 loop spans 14 amino acids. CDR1 is SGHRS and CDR2 is YFSETQ in the germline V gene. V dropped 5 bases and J dropped 3 bases, with 14 bases sitting between them. The CDR3 DNA follows: TGCGCCAGCAGGGACTCGGGGATGGACACTGAAGCTTTCTTT. Protein sequence: CASRDSGMDTEAFF. Full variable domain (remainder filled in from reference TRBV5-1 and TRBJ1-1): KAGVTQTPRYLIKTRGQQVTLSCSPISGHRSVSWYQQTPGQGLQFLFEYFSETQRNKGNFPGRFSGRQFSNSRSEMNVSTLELGDSALYLCASRDSGMDTEAFFGQGTRLTVV.

J is TRBJ2-7 and V is TRBV27, with 8 bases lining up with TRBD1. Trimming cost V 2 bases and J 2 bases; bases outside gene matches: 8. This CDR3 is 16 amino acids long. The V gene's germline CDR1 is MNHEY and CDR2 SMNVEV (reference sequence). The CDR3: CASSLGSTGVPYEQYF. DNA for the CDR3: TGTGCCAGCAGTTTAGGGTCGACAGGGGTCCCCTACGAGCAGTACTTC.

This clonotype has just one count. The chain has TRBV5-1 and TRBJ2-2, with D uncertain. The V gene's germline CDR1 is SGHRS and CDR2 YFSETQ. This CDR3 contains 12 residues. Trimming took off 1 base at V and 6 bases at J, with 4 bases between the two ends. The CDR3, as DNA: TGCGCCAGCAGCTTGCCTCCCGGGGAGCTGTTTTTT. This gives the protein CASSLPPGELFF.

This clonotype has more than one count but fewer than ten. CDR3 residues: CASSRRMGSRGNANTEAFF. As DNA, the CDR3 is TGCGCCAGCAGCCGAAGAATGGGGTCCAGGGGAAACGCGAACACTGAAGCTTTCTTT. The gene calls are TRBV4-3 and TRBJ1-1; weak D call: TRBD1 (6 bases). CDR3 length: 19 residues. Germline CDR1 LGHNA, CDR2 YSLEER. The V end lost 4 bases, the J end lost 1 base, and 25 bases lay between the germline ends.

The chain carries TRBV2 and TRBJ2-3; D is unclear. Germline CDR1 is SNHLY and CDR2 is FYNNEI. The germline V and J ends were trimmed by 4 bases and 2 bases, with 10 bases remaining between them. This CDR3 comprises 14 residues. In nucleotides, the CDR3 is TGTGCCAGCAGTGTCTTGTTATTCACAGATACGCAGTATTTT. It codes for CASSVLLFTDTQYF.

This clonotype was counted a few times. The gene calls are TRBV3-1 and TRBJ1-2; no firm D call. V lost 2 bases, J lost 7 bases, and 8 bases lay in between. The germline gives CDR1 LGHDT, CDR2 YNNKEL (reference sequence). This CDR3 comprises 12 residues. The CDR3 region has the DNA TGTGCCAGCAGCCAATCTCGTAGTGGCTACACCTTC. This sequence encodes CASSQSRSGYTF.

The chain uses TRBV20-1 and TRBJ2-1; 8 bases agree with TRBD2. Germline-derived CDR1 and CDR2 are DFQATT and SNEGSKA (reference sequence). This CDR3 contains 14 residues. The J segment lost 6 bases and the V segment lost 3 bases, leaving 7 bases of the junction unmatched. The CDR3 nucleotides are TGCAGTGCTAGGGGTAGCGGGATTGGCAATGAGCAGTTCTTC. Translating gives CSARGSGIGNEQFF.

The gene calls are TRBV12-3 or TRBV12-4 and TRBJ1-1, with a possible D match to TRBD1 (6 bases). Trimming pared 5 bases from V and 4 bases from J, leaving 11 bases between. The CDR3 contains 13 residues. Here the CDR3 DNA reads TGTGCCAGCAGTGTTCAAGGGGGCACTGAAGCTTTCTTT. It yields the protein CASSVQGGTEAFF.

V usage is TRBV30 and J usage is TRBJ2-7; D perhaps matches TRBD2 (6 bases). The length of the CDR3 is 16 residues. Germline lookup yields CDR1 GTSNPN and CDR2 SVGIG (reference sequence). With 3 bases removed from V and 2 bases from J, the gap between germline ends came to 20 bases. The CDR3 DNA reads TGTGCCTGGAGGCCCGGGGGTCTTAGGGCTACCTACGAGCAGTACTTC. Protein: CAWRPGGLRATYEQYF.

The chain uses TRBV2 and TRBJ2-3; no firm D call. The CDR3 loop spans 13 amino acids. The V end lost 4 bases, the J end lost 4 bases, and 9 bases lay between the germline ends. Germline V gives CDR1 SNHLY, CDR2 FYNNEI. CDR3 coding DNA: TGTGCCAGCAGTGCTCGTAACTCAGATACGCAGTATTTT. Its protein product is CASSARNSDTQYF. The full variable domain, with the rest looked up from reference TRBV2 and TRBJ2-3, is EPEVTQTPSHQVTQMGQEVILRCVPISNHLYFYWYRQILGQKVEFLVSFYNNEISEKSEIFDDQFSVERPDGSNFTLKIRSTKLEDSAMYFCASSARNSDTQYFGPGTRLTVL.

To note about this clonotype: A read error is possible here, since a much larger clone lies one base away. The chain employs TRBV7-2 and TRBJ2-3, with D perhaps TRBD1 or TRBD2 (5 bases each). The germline V and J ends were trimmed by 5 bases and 2 bases, with 11 bases remaining between them. The CDR3 has 14 residues. Germline lookup yields CDR1 SGHTA and CDR2 FQGNSA. DNA of the CDR3: TGTGCCAGCAGCCCGGGACCGCTCACAGATACGCAGTATTTT. Translated, it gives CASSPGPLTDTQYF.

In this sample, this clonotype turned up a few times. This chain links TRBV11-2 with TRBJ2-2; 7 bases map to TRBD2. Trimming took 1 base from V and 6 from J; bases not matched to a gene: 2. Germline loops: CDR1 SGHAT, CDR2 FQNNGV. The CDR3 has 14 residues. In DNA form, the CDR3 reads TGTGCCAGCAGCTTAGGGGGGAGGGCCGGGGAGCTGTTTTTT. Translated, it gives CASSLGGRAGELFF.

This clonotype turned up a few times. The chain recombines TRBV7-9 with TRBJ2-3; 7 positions match TRBD2. Germline CDR1 SEHNR, CDR2 FQNEAQ (reference sequence). The CDR3 covers 14 residues. J was trimmed by 4 bases and V by 3 bases; bases with no gene match: 4. The CDR3 sequence: CASSFEGRADTQYF. The CDR3 coding sequence is TGTGCCAGCAGCTTCGAGGGGAGGGCAGATACGCAGTATTTT.

The chain has TRBV29-1 and TRBJ2-4, with D possibly TRBD1 on 5 matching bases. With the DNA end fitting TRBJ2-7 better, the J assignment may be wrong. In germline, CDR1 is SQVTM, CDR2 ANQGSEA. The length of the CDR3 is 12 residues. CDR3 region: CSVVGQGHEQYF. CDR3 sequence (DNA): TGCAGCGTTGTAGGTCAGGGCCACGAGCAGTACTTC.

The chain carries TRBV5-1 and TRBJ2-3, with D hard to call. The CDR3 contains 17 residues. Trimming pared 5 bases from V and 5 bases from J, leaving 24 bases between. Germline CDR1 SGHRS, CDR2 YFSETQ. The CDR3 DNA sequence: TGCGCCAGCAGGGAGCTTCAAGGCGTGGCAGGTGGAGATACGCAGTATTTT. It is translated as CASRELQGVAGGDTQYF.

The V and J genes are TRBV7-2 and TRBJ1-3; D remains ambiguous. The V gene lost 6 bases and the J gene lost 0 bases, with 9 bases spanning the gap. Germline loops: CDR1 SGHTA, CDR2 FQGNSA. There are 14 residues in the CDR3. The CDR3 DNA is TGTGCCAGCAGTCCCACAGTCTCTGGAAACACCATATATTTT. Amino acids: CASSPTVSGNTIYF.

This chain connects TRBV9 to TRBJ1-1; perhaps TRBD1 as D (5 bases). Per the germline V gene, CDR1 is SGDLS and CDR2 is YYNGEE. Between the trimmed V and J ends, which lost 3 bases and 11 bases, there was a span of 14 bases. The CDR3 covers 12 residues. CDR3 sequence (DNA): TGTGCCAGCAGCGAAGGAAAGGGGAAGGCTTTCTTT. This encodes CASSEGKGKAFF. The variable domain in full, completed from reference TRBV9 and TRBJ1-1, reads DSGVTQTPKHLITATGQRVTLRCSPRSGDLSVYWYQQSLDQGLQFLIQYYNGEERAKGNILERFSAQQFPDLHSELNLSSLELGDSALYFCASSEGKGKAFFGQGTRLTVV.

The V and J genes are TRBV20-1 and TRBJ2-5, with TRBD2 matching over 7 bases. Unmatched junction bases numbered 14, after V lost 4 bases and J lost 3 bases. The CDR3 contains 16 residues. Looked up from germline, CDR1 is DFQATT and CDR2 is SNEGSKA (reference sequence). The DNA for the CDR3 is TGCAGTGCTATTCCCCCTAGCGGAACCTCCGAAGAGACCCAGTACTTC. This translates into CSAIPPSGTSEETQYF.

V usage is TRBV3-1 and J usage is TRBJ1-1; maybe TRBD1 (5 bases). This CDR3 has 16 residues. V dropped 5 bases and J dropped 5 bases, with 21 bases sitting between them. Germline lookup yields CDR1 LGHDT and CDR2 YNNKEL (reference sequence). This chain's CDR3 is CASSARMAGTRTEAFF. In DNA, the CDR3 is TGTGCCAGCAGCGCTCGAATGGCAGGGACCCGAACTGAAGCTTTCTTT.